This is a list of T cell receptor beta chains from one sample in a study of T cell repertoires in cytomegalovirus infection. TCRdb re-called the reads through MiXCR, storing one row per CDR3 protein. The table has some 700,000 distinct CDR3 sequences, roughly a third seen once. Sequences were obtained from PBMCs. These receptors originate from a human donor in good health (CMV status not recorded). Some clones in this sample may be carry-over from other donors' samples. Each CDR3 is given with its conserved first and last residue. A D gene is named only where the DNA matches it firmly. Clone size is not always given. Where it is, it says once, few, many or a class for expanded clones.

size | J | V | D | DNA | CDR3
many | TRBJ1-2 | TRBV28 | NA | TGTGCCAGCAGTTCCGCAATAGGCTACGACTATGGCTACACCTTC | CASSSAIGYDYGYTF
NA | TRBJ1-5 | TRBV2 | NA | TGTGCCAGCAGTGAGAGTGGGCCCTACTCGCCCCAGCATTTT | CASSESGPYSPQHF
NA | TRBJ1-2 | TRBV6-2/TRBV6-3 | NA | TGTGCCAGCAGATGGGGGGGCCCACCGGGGGGCTACACCTTC | CASRWGGPPGGYTF
NA | TRBJ2-3 | TRBV29-1 | TRBD2 | TGCAGCGTTGAGTACGTAGCGGGGTATACAGATACGCAGTATTTT | CSVEYVAGYTDTQYF
few | TRBJ2-2 | TRBV7-3 | TRBD2 | TGTGCCAGCAGCCCGGGACTAGCGGATTTCACCGGGGAGCTGTTTTTT | CASSPGLADFTGELFF
once | TRBJ1-1 | TRBV18 | TRBD1 | TGTGCCAGCTCAATCGGACAGGGCCGTGAAGCTTTCTTT | CASSIGQGREAFF
NA | TRBJ2-1 | TRBV14 | NA | TGTGCCAGCAGCCTACAGAAAACAGGTAACAATGAGCAGTTCTTC | CASSLQKTGNNEQFF
few | TRBJ2-3 | TRBV28 | NA | TGTGCCAGCAGGTGGGAAAATACGCAGTATTTT | CASRWENTQYF
few | TRBJ2-6 | TRBV6-5 | NA | TGTGCCAGCAGTGCAGGCGGTGGGGCCAACGTCCTGACTTTC | CASSAGGGANVLTF
NA | TRBJ1-1 | TRBV29-1 | TRBD1 | TGCAGCGTCACCCAGGGGGTAATGAACACTGAAGCTTTCTTT | CSVTQGVMNTEAFF
NA | TRBJ2-1 | TRBV6-2/TRBV6-3 | NA | TGTGCCAGCGCAGGGGGGGCTGGTAGCGGGATCCCCTACAATGAGCAGTTCTTC | CASAGGAGSGIPYNEQFF
NA | TRBJ1-5 | TRBV6-8 | NA | TGTGCCAGCAGTTACGGGGCAGGGCGTGCTCAGCCCCAGCATTTT | CASSYGAGRAQPQHF
NA | TRBJ1-2 | TRBV27 | TRBD1 | TGTGCAAGCACCCCCGGACAGGGGAGGGGCTACACCTTC | CASTPGQGRGYTF
few | TRBJ2-1 | TRBV20-1 | NA | TGCAGTGCTAGAGATCGAGAGACCTCCTACAATGAGCAGTTCTTC | CSARDRETSYNEQFF
once | TRBJ2-3 | TRBV29-1 | NA | TGCAGCGTTGAGGAGCTAATGAGAAAAGATACGCAGTATTTT | CSVEELMRKDTQYF
NA | TRBJ2-5 | TRBV10-2 | NA | TGCGCCAGCAGTGAGTCGACCCTGGGATCTGAATTGTCGGAGACCCAGTACTTC | CASSESTLGSELSETQYF
NA | TRBJ2-7 | TRBV28 | TRBD1 | TGTGCCAGCAGTTCACCGGGACAGGTGAACCACGAGCATTACTTC | CASSSPGQVNHEHYF